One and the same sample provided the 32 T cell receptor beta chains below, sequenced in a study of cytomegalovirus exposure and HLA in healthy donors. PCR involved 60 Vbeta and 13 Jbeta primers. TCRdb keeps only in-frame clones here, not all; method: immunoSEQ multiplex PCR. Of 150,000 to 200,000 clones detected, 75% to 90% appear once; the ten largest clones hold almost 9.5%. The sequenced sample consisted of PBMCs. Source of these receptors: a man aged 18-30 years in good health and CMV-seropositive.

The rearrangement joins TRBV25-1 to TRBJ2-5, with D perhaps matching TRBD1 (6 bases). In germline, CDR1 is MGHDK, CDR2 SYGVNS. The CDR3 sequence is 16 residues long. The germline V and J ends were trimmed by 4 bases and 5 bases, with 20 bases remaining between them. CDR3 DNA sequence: TGTGCCAGCAGTGCCTTCCGGGACATGCAAGGCGAGACCCAGTACTTC. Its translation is CASSAFRDMQGETQYF.

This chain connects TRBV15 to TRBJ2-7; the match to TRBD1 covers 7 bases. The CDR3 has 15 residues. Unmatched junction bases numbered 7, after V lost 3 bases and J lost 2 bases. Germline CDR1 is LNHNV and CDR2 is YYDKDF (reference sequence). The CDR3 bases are TGTGCCACCAGCAGGGCCGACAGGGTGGCCTACGAGCAGTACTTC. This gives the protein CATSRADRVAYEQYF.

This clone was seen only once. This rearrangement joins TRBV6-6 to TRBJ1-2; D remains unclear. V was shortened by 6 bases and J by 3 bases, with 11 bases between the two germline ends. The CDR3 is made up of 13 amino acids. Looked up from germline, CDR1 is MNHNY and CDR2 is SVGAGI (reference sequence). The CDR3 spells CASSPRRDYGYTF. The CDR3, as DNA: TGTGCCAGCAGCCCCAGGAGGGACTATGGCTACACCTTC.

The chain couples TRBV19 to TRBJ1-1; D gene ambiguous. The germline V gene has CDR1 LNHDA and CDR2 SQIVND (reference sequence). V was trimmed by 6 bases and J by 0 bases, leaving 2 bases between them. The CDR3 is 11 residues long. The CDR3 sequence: CASSMNTEAFF. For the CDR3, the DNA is TGTGCCAGTAGCATGAACACTGAAGCTTTCTTT. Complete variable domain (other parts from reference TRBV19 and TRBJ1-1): DGGITQSPKYLFRKEGQNVTLSCEQNLNHDAMYWYRQDPGQGLRLIYYSQIVNDFQKGDIAEGYSVSREKKESFPLTVTSAQKNPTAFYLCASSMNTEAFFGQGTRLTVV.

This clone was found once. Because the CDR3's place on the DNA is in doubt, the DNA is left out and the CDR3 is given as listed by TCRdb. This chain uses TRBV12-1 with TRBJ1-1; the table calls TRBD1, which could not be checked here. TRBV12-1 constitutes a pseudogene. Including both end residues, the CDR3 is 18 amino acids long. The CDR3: CASSFVTGVGEGNTEAFF.

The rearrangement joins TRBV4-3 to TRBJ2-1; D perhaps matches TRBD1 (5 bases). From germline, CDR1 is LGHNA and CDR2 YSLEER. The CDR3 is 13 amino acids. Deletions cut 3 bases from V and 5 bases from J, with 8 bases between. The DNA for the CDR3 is TGCGCCAGCAGCCAGGGGCGTCACAATGAGCAGTTCTTC. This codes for CASSQGRHNEQFF.

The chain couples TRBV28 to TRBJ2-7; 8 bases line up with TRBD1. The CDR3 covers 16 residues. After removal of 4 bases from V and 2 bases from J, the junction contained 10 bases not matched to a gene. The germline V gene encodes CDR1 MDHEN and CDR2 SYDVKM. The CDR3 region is CASSYNPGQVTYEQYF. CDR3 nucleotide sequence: TGTGCCAGCAGTTACAATCCGGGACAGGTGACCTACGAGCAGTACTTC.

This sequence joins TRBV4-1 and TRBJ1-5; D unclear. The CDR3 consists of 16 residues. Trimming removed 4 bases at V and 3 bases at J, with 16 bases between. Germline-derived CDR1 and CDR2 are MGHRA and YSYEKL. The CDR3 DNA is TGCGCCAGCAGCCCCTCTGAGGCGCTCGACAATCAGCCCCAGCATTTT. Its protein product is CASSPSEALDNQPQHF.

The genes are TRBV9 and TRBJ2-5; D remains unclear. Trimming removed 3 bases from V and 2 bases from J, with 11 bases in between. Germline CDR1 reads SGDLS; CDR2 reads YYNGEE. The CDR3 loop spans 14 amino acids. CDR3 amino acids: CASSAIPRQETQYF. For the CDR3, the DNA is TGTGCCAGCAGCGCTATACCACGGCAAGAGACCCAGTACTTC.

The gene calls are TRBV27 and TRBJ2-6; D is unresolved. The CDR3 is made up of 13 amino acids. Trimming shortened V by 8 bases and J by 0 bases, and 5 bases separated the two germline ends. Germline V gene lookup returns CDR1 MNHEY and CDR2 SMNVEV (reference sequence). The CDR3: CASRSSGANVLTF. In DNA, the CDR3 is TGTGCCAGCCGGAGCTCTGGGGCCAACGTCCTGACTTTC.

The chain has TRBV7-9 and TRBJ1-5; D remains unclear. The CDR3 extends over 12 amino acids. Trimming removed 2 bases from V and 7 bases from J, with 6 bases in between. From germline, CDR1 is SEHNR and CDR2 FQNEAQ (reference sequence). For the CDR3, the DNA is TGTGCCAGCAGCTTAATTGGCCAGCCCCAGCATTTT. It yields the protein CASSLIGQPQHF.

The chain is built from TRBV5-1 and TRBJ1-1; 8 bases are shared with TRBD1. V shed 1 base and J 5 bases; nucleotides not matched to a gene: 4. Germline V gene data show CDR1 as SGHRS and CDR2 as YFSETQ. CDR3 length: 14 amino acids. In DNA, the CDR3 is TGCGCCAGCAGCTTGACAGGGGGGAGGACTGAAGCTTTCTTT. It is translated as CASSLTGGRTEAFF.

The CDR3 reads CASSVAASRDTEAFF. The CDR3 DNA reads as TGTGCCAGCAGCGTGGCAGCCAGCAGGGACACTGAAGCTTTCTTT. The V gene is TRBV9, the J gene TRBJ1-1; D is perhaps TRBD1 (5 bases). Per germline, CDR1 SGDLS and CDR2 YYNGEE. V lost 2 bases, J lost 3 bases, and 14 bases lay in between. The CDR3 has 15 residues.

CDR3 nucleotides: TGCGCCAGCAGCTTGGACGGACTAGCGGGGGGCTCCTCCTACGAGCAGTACTTC. This translates into CASSLDGLAGGSSYEQYF. The chain links TRBV5-1 to TRBJ2-7, with TRBD2 matching 14 bases. The germline gives CDR1 SGHRS, CDR2 YFSETQ. V was clipped by 0 bases and J by 0 bases; unmatched bases: 5. CDR3 length: 18 residues.

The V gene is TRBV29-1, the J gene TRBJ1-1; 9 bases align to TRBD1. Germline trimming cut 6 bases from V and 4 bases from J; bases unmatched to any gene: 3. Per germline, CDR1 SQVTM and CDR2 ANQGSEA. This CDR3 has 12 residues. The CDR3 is CSVGQGLTEAFF. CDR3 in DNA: TGCAGCGTCGGACAGGGGCTCACTGAAGCTTTCTTT. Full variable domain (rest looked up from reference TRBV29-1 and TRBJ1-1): SAVISQKPSRDICQRGTSLTIQCQVDSQVTMMFWYRQQPGQSLTLIATANQGSEATYESGFVIDKFPISRPNLTFSTLTVSNMSPEDSSIYLCSVGQGLTEAFFGQGTRLTVV.

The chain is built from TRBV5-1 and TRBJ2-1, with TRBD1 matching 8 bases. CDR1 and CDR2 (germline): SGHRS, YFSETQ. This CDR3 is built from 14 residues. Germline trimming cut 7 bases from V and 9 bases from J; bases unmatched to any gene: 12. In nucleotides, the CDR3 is TGCGCCAGCTCAACCCGCGGACAGGGTTTTGAGCAGTTCTTC. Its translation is CASSTRGQGFEQFF.

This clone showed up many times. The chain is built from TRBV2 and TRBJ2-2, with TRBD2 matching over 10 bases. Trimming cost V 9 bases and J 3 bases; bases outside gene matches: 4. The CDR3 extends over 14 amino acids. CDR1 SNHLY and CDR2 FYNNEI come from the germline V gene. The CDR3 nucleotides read TGTGCCAGATCAGCGGGGGGGGACACCGGGGAGCTGTTTTTT. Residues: CARSAGGDTGELFF.

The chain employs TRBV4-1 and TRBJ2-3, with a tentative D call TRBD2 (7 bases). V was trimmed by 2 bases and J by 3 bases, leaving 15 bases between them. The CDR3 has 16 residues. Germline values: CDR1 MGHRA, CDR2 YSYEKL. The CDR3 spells CASSQLGGVRTDTQYF. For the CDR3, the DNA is TGCGCCAGCAGCCAATTAGGGGGGGTAAGAACAGATACGCAGTATTTT.

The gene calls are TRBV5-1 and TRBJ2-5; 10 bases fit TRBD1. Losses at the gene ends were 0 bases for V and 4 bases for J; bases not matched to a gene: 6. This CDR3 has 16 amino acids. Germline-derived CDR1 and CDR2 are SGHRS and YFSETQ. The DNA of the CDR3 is TGCGCCAGCAGCTTGGGCGGGACAGGGGATGGAGAGACCCAGTACTTC. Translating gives CASSLGGTGDGETQYF.

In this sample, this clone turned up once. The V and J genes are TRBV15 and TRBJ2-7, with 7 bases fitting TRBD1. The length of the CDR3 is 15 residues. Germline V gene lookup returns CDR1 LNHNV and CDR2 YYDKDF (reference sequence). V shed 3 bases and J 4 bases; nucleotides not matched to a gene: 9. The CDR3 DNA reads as TGTGCCACCAGCAGGGGAGACAGGGACATTTACGAGCAGTACTTC. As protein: CATSRGDRDIYEQYF.

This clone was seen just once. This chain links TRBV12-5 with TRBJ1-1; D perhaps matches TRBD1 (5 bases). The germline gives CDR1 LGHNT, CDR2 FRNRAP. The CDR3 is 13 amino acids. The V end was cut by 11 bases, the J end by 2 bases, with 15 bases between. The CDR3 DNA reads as TGTGCTGGCCGGTTAGGGGAAAACACTGAAGCTTTCTTT. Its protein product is CAGRLGENTEAFF.

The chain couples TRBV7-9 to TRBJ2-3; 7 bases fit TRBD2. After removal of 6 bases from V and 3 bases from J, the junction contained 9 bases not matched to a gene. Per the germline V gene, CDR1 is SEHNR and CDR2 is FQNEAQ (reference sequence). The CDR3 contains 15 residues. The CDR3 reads CASSPRGAGTDTQYF. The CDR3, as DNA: TGTGCCAGCAGTCCGAGGGGAGCGGGGACAGATACGCAGTATTTT.

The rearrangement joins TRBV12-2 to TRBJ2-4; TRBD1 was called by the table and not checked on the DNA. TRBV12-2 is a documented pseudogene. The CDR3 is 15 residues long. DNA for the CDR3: TGTGCAAGTCGCTTAGCGGGGACAGGGGTGAACATTCAGTACTTC. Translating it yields CASRLAGTGVNIQYF.

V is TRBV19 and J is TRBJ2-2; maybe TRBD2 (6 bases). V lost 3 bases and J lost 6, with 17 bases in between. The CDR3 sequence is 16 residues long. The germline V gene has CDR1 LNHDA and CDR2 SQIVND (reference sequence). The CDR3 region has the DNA TGTGCCAGTAGTATGCAGGGAGGTTTGTCGGCCGGGGAGCTGTTTTTT. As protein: CASSMQGGLSAGELFF.

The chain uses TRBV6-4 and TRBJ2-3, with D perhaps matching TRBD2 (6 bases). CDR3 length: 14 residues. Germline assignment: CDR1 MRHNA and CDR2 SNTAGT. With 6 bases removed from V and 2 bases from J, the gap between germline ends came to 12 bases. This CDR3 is CASRAGLATDTQYF. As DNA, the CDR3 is TGTGCCAGCAGGGCGGGGTTGGCCACAGATACGCAGTATTTT.

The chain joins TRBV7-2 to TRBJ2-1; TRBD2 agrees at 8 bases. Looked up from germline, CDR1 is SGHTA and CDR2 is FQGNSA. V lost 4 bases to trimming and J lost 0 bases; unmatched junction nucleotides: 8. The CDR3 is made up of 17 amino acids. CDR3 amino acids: CASSSPKRGSSYNEQFF. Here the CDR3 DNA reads TGTGCCAGCAGCTCACCGAAGCGGGGGAGCTCCTACAATGAGCAGTTCTTC. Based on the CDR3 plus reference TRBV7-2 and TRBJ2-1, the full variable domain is GAGVSQSPSNKVTEKGKDVELRCDPISGHTALYWYRQSLGQGLEFLIYFQGNSAPDKSGLPSDRFSAERTGGSVSTLTIQRTQQEDSAVYLCASSSPKRGSSYNEQFFGPGTRLTVL.

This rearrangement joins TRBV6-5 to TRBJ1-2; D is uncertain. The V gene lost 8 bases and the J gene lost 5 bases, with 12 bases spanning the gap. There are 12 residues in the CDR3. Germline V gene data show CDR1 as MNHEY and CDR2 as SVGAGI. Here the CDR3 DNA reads TGTGCCAGCGCTCGCGCCCCATATGGCTACACCTTC. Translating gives CASARAPYGYTF.

CDR3 sequence (DNA): TGTGCCAGCAGTTCCGGACAGAGCAATGGCTACACCTTC. This gives the protein CASSSGQSNGYTF. V is TRBV27 and J is TRBJ1-2, with D possibly TRBD1 on 6 matching bases. Per germline, CDR1 MNHEY and CDR2 SMNVEV (reference sequence). The V gene lost 4 bases and the J gene lost 6 bases, with 12 bases spanning the gap. The CDR3 length is 13 residues.

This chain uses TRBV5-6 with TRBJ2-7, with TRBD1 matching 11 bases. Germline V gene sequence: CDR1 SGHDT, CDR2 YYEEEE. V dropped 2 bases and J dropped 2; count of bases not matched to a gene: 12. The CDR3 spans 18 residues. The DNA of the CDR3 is TGTGCCAGCAGCTTAAGCCCGGGACAGGGGGTTAAGGCCTACGAGCAGTACTTC. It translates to CASSLSPGQGVKAYEQYF.

This CDR3 reads CASSAGLAASGTDTQYF. CDR3 nucleotides: TGTGCCAGCAGCGCCGGACTAGCGGCGTCTGGCACAGATACGCAGTATTTT. The chain has TRBV7-6 and TRBJ2-3; TRBD2 aligns across 10 bases. There are 17 residues in the CDR3. Germline values: CDR1 SGHVS, CDR2 FNYEAQ. Trimming at V came to 5 bases and at J to 1 base, leaving 9 bases not matched to a gene.

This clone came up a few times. DNA for the CDR3: TGTGCCAGGAGGCGGGGCCGGCATCGCATGAACACTGAAGCTTTCTTT. This sequence encodes CARRRGRHRMNTEAFF. This chain connects TRBV27 to TRBJ1-1; weak D call: TRBD1 (5 bases). Germline values: CDR1 MNHEY, CDR2 SMNVEV (reference sequence). Trimming stripped 9 bases from V and 0 bases from J, with 20 bases between. This CDR3 has 16 amino acids.

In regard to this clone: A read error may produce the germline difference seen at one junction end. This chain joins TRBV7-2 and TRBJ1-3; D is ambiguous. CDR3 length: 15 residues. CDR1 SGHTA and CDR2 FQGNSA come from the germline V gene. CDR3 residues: CASRFVTDPGNTIYF. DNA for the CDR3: TGTGCCAGCCGCTTCGTTACAGACCCTGGAAACACCATATATTTT.